Listed below are T cell receptor beta chains from one sample, sequenced in a study of long-term antiretroviral therapy in people with HIV. TCRdb keeps only in-frame clones here, not all; method: immunoSEQ multiplex PCR. The sample carries over 15,000 clones, 90% to 95% recorded once. Sequences were derived from unsorted PBMCs, sampled 3 years after starting antiretroviral therapy. The receptors were sampled from a man in his forties or fifties with HIV. CDR3s include the opening cysteine and the closing phenylalanine or tryptophan. D genes are given only for firm matches. Some rows mark clone size as missing; the rest say once, few, many or name a class of expanded clone.

j_gene	abundance	v_gene	len	d_gene	CDR3aa	CDR3nt
TRBJ1-5	once	TRBV7-8	14	-	CASTPAVGNQPQHF	TGTGCCAGCACCCCCGCCGTGGGCAATCAGCCCCAGCATTTT
TRBJ2-7	-	TRBV5-4	16	-	CASSPDPRGASYEQYF	TGTGCCAGCAGCCCCGACCCCAGGGGCGCTTCCTACGAGCAGTACTTC
TRBJ1-3	-	TRBV6-5	15	-	CASSFGVKAGNTIYF	TGTGCCAGCAGTTTCGGGGTAAAAGCTGGAAACACCATATATTTT
TRBJ1-4	-	TRBV10-3	14	-	CAISSGRGNEKLFF	TGTGCCATCAGTTCGGGAAGGGGGAATGAAAAACTGTTTTTT
TRBJ2-7	-	TRBV7-9	15	TRBD1	CASSPPDRGVNEQYF	TGTGCCAGCAGCCCCCCGGACAGGGGTGTCAACGAGCAGTACTTC
TRBJ2-2	-	TRBV11-2	17	TRBD2	CASSWASGGGIHGELFF	TGTGCCAGCAGCTGGGCTAGCGGGGGGGGAATTCACGGGGAGCTGTTTTTT
TRBJ1-6	-	TRBV4-3	16	-	CASSQDHGAYNSPLHF	TGCGCCAGCAGCCAAGATCACGGGGCGTATAATTCACCCCTCCACTTT
TRBJ1-1	once	TRBV7-2	14	-	CASSLLGGVTEAFF	TGTGCCAGCAGCTTACTCGGGGGAGTGACTGAAGCTTTCTTT
TRBJ2-5	-	TRBV5-1	14	TRBD1	CASSTGQSQETQYF	TGCGCCAGCAGCACGGGACAGTCCCAAGAGACCCAGTACTTC
TRBJ1-6	-	TRBV6-1	14	-	CASSEAVGNSPLHF	TGTGCCAGCAGCGAGGCAGTGGGGAATTCACCCCTCCACTTT
TRBJ2-3	-	TRBV19	15	-	CASSIYTASTDTQYF	TGTGCCAGTAGTATTTATACAGCCTCGACAGATACGCAGTATTTT
TRBJ2-7	-	TRBV27	14	-	CASSLSGANYEQYF	TGTGCCAGCAGTTTATCAGGGGCGAACTACGAGCAGTACTTC
TRBJ2-3	-	TRBV5-5	18	TRBD2	CASSLVSGGISSTDTQYF	TGTGCCAGCAGCTTGGTTAGCGGGGGGATTTCTAGCACAGATACGCAGTATTTT
TRBJ2-7	once	TRBV2	13	-	CVLRTESSYEQYF	TGTGTCCTTCGAACCGAGAGCTCCTACGAGCAGTACTTC
TRBJ1-1	once	TRBV11-2	13	-	CASSHGGYTEAFF	TGTGCCAGCAGCCACGGGGGTTACACTGAAGCTTTCTTT
TRBJ1-1	medium-sized	TRBV30	13	-	CAWSVGGLTEAFF	TGTGCCTGGAGTGTAGGAGGGCTGACTGAAGCTTTCTTT
TRBJ2-7	-	TRBV7-2	16	TRBD2	CASSLTGLAGVYEQYF	TGTGCCAGCAGCTTGACCGGACTAGCGGGGGTGTACGAGCAGTACTTC
TRBJ1-1	-	TRBV11-2	17	-	CASSLTLQDYMNTEAFF	TGTGCCAGCAGCTTAACCCTACAGGATTACATGAACACTGAAGCTTTCTTT
TRBJ2-7	once	TRBV11-2	14	TRBD1	CASSDRDRGYEQYF	TGTGCCAGCAGCGACAGGGATAGAGGCTACGAGCAGTACTTC
TRBJ1-1	-	TRBV5-5	13	-	CASSSGESGEAFF	TGTGCCAGCAGCTCCGGGGAAAGCGGTGAAGCTTTCTTT
TRBJ1-1	-	TRBV6-5	12	-	CASSYGGTEAFF	TGTGCCAGCAGTTACGGGGGCACTGAAGCTTTCTTT
TRBJ2-7	-	TRBV10-3	16	-	CAISALLGGTSYEQYF	TGTGCCATCAGTGCGCTTCTGGGGGGAACCTCCTACGAGCAGTACTTC
TRBJ1-3	-	TRBV27	16	-	CASSLSAGVPGNTIYF	TGTGCCAGCAGTTTATCCGCGGGTGTTCCTGGAAACACCATATATTTT
TRBJ2-3	-	TRBV9	14	-	CASSELGRPDTQYF	TGTGCCAGCAGCGAACTAGGGAGGCCAGATACGCAGTATTTT
TRBJ2-3	-	TRBV10-3	14	TRBD1	CAIAGTGPTDTQYF	TGTGCCATCGCCGGGACAGGGCCCACAGATACGCAGTATTTT
TRBJ1-5	-	TRBV7-2	14	-	CASSLEVSNQPQHF	TGTGCCAGCAGCTTAGAGGTTAGCAATCAGCCCCAGCATTTT
TRBJ2-2	-	TRBV2	13	-	CASTGQFTGELFF	TGTGCCAGCACTGGACAGTTCACCGGGGAGCTGTTTTTT
TRBJ2-1	once	TRBV5-4	16	TRBD1	CASSQYTGASYNEQFF	TGTGCCAGCAGCCAATATACAGGGGCATCCTACAATGAGCAGTTCTTC
TRBJ2-4	-	TRBV27	13	-	CASSEVAKNIQYF	TGTGCCAGCAGTGAGGTAGCCAAAAACATTCAGTACTTC
TRBJ2-2	-	TRBV4-2	20	TRBD2	CASSQGGASQTSWISGELFF	TGTGCCAGCAGCCAAGGCGGCGCTTCTCAGACTAGCTGGATCTCCGGGGAGCTGTTTTTT
TRBJ2-3	-	TRBV7-2	17	-	CASSLSPTGPSTDTQYF	TGTGCCAGCAGCTTAAGCCCGACAGGTCCCTCCACAGATACGCAGTATTTT
TRBJ2-3	-	TRBV6-6	16	TRBD2	CASSKGLAGSTDTQYF	TGTGCCAGCAGTAAGGGACTAGCGGGGAGCACAGATACGCAGTATTTT
TRBJ1-6	few	TRBV30	14	TRBD1	CAWRASTGNSPLHF	TGTGCCTGGCGAGCGTCGACAGGGAATTCTCCCCTCCACTTT
TRBJ2-7	-	TRBV4-1	15	TRBD2	CASSSGTSGGYEQYF	TGCGCCAGCAGCTCTGGGACTAGCGGGGGCTACGAGCAGTACTTC
TRBJ2-6	-	TRBV6-4	16	TRBD2	CASSDTGGAGANVLTF	TGTGCCAGCAGTGACACGGGGGGGGCTGGGGCCAACGTCCTGACTTTC
TRBJ2-7	-	TRBV14	11	-	CASSQSSEQYF	TGTGCCAGCAGCCAAAGCAGCGAGCAGTACTTC
TRBJ2-7	-	TRBV27	18	TRBD2	CASSFFLGGRLADYEQYF	TGTGCCAGCAGTTTTTTCCTCGGGGGTCGACTAGCCGACTACGAGCAGTACTTC
TRBJ1-4	-	TRBV5-6	17	-	CASSSLPYEASNEKLFF	TGTGCCAGCAGCTCCCTCCCTTACGAAGCCTCTAATGAAAAACTGTTTTTT
TRBJ2-1	-	TRBV5-1	16	TRBD2	CASSPPGSGGNNEQFF	TGCGCCAGCAGCCCGCCGGGGAGCGGGGGGAACAATGAGCAGTTCTTC
TRBJ2-1	-	TRBV27	13	TRBD1	CASSLSRQGQQFF	TGTGCCAGCAGTTTATCGCGACAGGGGCAGCAGTTCTTC
TRBJ2-7	-	TRBV5-8	12	-	CASSLVDGKQYF	TGTGCCAGCAGCTTGGTGGACGGAAAGCAGTACTTC
TRBJ2-4	-	TRBV6-6	14	-	CASTGGRVKNIQYF	TGTGCCAGCACTGGGGGGCGGGTGAAAAACATTCAGTACTTC
TRBJ2-3	-	TRBV27	15	-	CASSSGDGVTDTQYF	TGTGCCAGCAGTTCCGGGGACGGAGTCACAGATACGCAGTATTTT
TRBJ2-7	-	TRBV6-5	15	-	CASTSAAQGDYEQYF	TGTGCCAGCACCTCGGCGGCACAAGGGGACTACGAGCAGTACTTC
TRBJ1-3	-	TRBV19	14	-	CASKVGQTGNTIYF	TGTGCCAGTAAAGTCGGACAGACTGGAAACACCATATATTTT
TRBJ1-1	-	TRBV7-4	14	TRBD1	CASSYHQGQGEAFF	TGTGCCAGCAGCTACCACCAAGGACAGGGTGAAGCTTTCTTT
TRBJ1-6	-	TRBV5-5	15	-	CASSFSRAQNSPLHF	TGTGCCAGCAGCTTCTCGAGGGCACAAAATTCACCCCTCCACTTT
TRBJ1-6	-	TRBV7-2	14	TRBD1	CASSFRDRNSPLHF	TGTGCCAGCAGCTTCCGGGACAGAAATTCACCCCTCCACTTT
TRBJ2-7	few	TRBV6-1	13	-	CASSDRVHYEQYF	TGTGCCAGCAGTGACAGGGTCCACTACGAGCAGTACTTC
TRBJ2-4	-	TRBV5-3	14	TRBD1	CASRQGWTKNIQYF	TGTGCCTCGAGACAGGGATGGACCAAAAACATTCAGTACTTC
TRBJ1-2	-	TRBV30	12	-	CAWSVGHYGYTF	TGTGCCTGGAGTGTGGGTCACTATGGCTACACCTTC
TRBJ2-7	-	TRBV4-3	13	-	CASSYRVRDEQYF	TGCGCCAGCAGCTACAGGGTAAGGGACGAGCAGTACTTC
TRBJ1-1	-	TRBV4-2	13	-	CASRTNMGSEAFF	TGTGCCAGCAGGACTAATATGGGGTCTGAAGCTTTCTTT
TRBJ1-1	-	TRBV5-1	13	-	CASSLGGRTEAFF	TGCGCCAGCAGCTTGGGTGGGAGGACTGAAGCTTTCTTT
TRBJ2-1	-	TRBV19	12	-	CASSADGNEQFF	TGTGCCAGTAGTGCGGACGGCAATGAGCAGTTCTTC